The clone carrying this T cell receptor (beta chain) was seen a few times. Its antigen is not known. This sample was taken from a study of T cell repertoires in cytomegalovirus infection. For the study at large: Public TCR beta signatures provided an indication of both CMV infection and a matching HLA type.

V lost 1 base, J lost 1 base, and 10 bases lay in between. There are 16 residues in the CDR3. Per the germline V gene, CDR1 is SGHTA and CDR2 is FQGTGA. Findings and caveats of the study: The response measured ex vivo was dominated by TCR beta clonotypes (HLA-C-restricted and CMV-specific).

Using its own MiXCR run on the reads, TCRdb lists one record per CDR3 protein. Of 150,000 to 200,000 distinct CDR3 sequences in the sample, roughly 27% are singletons; the top ten hold about 28%. The chain uses TRBV7-3 and TRBJ2-2; TRBD1 is a possible D gene (5 bases). This clonotype was sampled from a human donor in good health (CMV status not recorded). Some clones in this sample may be carry-over from other donors' samples. Material for sequencing was PBMCs. The CDR3 coding sequence is TGTGCCAGCAGCTTAAACCCCGGACAGAACACCGGGGAGCTGTTTTTT. The encoded protein is CASSLNPGQNTGELFF.